The present T cell receptor beta chain was sequenced within a study of cytomegalovirus exposure and HLA in healthy donors. With 60 Vbeta and 13 Jbeta primers, the PCR was carried out. TCRdb's copy holds only in-frame clones and misses some; the assay was immunoSEQ multiplex PCR. The table lists fewer than 200,000 clones, 82% of them singletons. CDR3 size: 15 residues. Trimming removed 5 bases from V and 1 base from J, with 11 bases in between. Germline lookup yields CDR1 SGHNT and CDR2 YENEEA. The sequence was collected from a male donor in good health and CMV-seronegative. The chain is built from TRBV11-3 and TRBJ2-2; D call uncertain. The sequencing input was PBMCs. In DNA, the CDR3 is TGTGCCAGCAGCCCTCTCGGCGGGAACACCGGGGAGCTGTTTTTT. Protein product: CASSPLGGNTGELFF.